Below are 24 T cell receptor beta chains sequenced from a single sample in a study of early T cells in non-severe SARS-CoV-2 infection. TCRdb processed the 5' RACE reads anew with MiXCR; each CDR3 protein has one entry. The sample lists about 70,000 distinct CDR3 sequences, roughly 14% occurring once. This specimen was whole blood, taken at baseline. These TCRs come from an adult who was a healthcare worker with PCR-confirmed SARS-CoV-2 infection or an uninfected control (not recorded which).

This clonotype was seen ten or more times. This sequence joins TRBV12-3 or TRBV12-4 and TRBJ2-1; no clear D. CDR3 size: 14 residues. V was clipped by 5 bases and J by 3 bases, with 11 bases between them. CDR3 in amino acids: CASSETAFYNEQFF. In DNA form, the CDR3 reads TGTGCCAGCAGTGAAACAGCTTTCTACAATGAGCAGTTCTTC.

The chain recombines TRBV4-2 with TRBJ2-5; 10 bases map to TRBD2. The germline V gene encodes CDR1 LGHNA and CDR2 YNFKEQ. CDR3 length equals 15 residues. V gave up 6 bases and J gave up 3 bases; unmatched junction bases: 7. The CDR3 spells CASSPGTSDEETQYF. The CDR3 DNA reads TGTGCCAGCAGTCCCGGGACTAGCGACGAAGAGACCCAGTACTTC.

The table lists this clonotype with many counts. The V and J genes are TRBV5-4 and TRBJ2-7; the match to TRBD2 covers 8 bases. Germline CDR1 and CDR2: SGHNT and YYREEE (reference sequence). V shed 4 bases, J shed 0 bases, and the junction held 9 bases outside the gene matches. The CDR3 is 16 amino acids. The DNA for the CDR3 is TGTGCCAGCAGCCCAAGACCAAGCGGGAGCTCCTACGAGCAGTACTTC. It yields the protein CASSPRPSGSSYEQYF. The whole variable domain, remainder taken from reference TRBV5-4 and TRBJ2-7, is ETGVTQSPTHLIKTRGQQVTLRCSSQSGHNTVSWYQQALGQGPQFIFQYYREEENGRGNFPPRFSGLQFPNYSSELNVNALELDDSALYLCASSPRPSGSSYEQYFGPGTRLTVT.

This clonotype has a handful of counts. CDR3 nucleotide sequence: TGTGCCAGCAGCGTAGCGCCGGGGTACCAAGAGACCCAGTACTTC. It translates to CASSVAPGYQETQYF. The V call is TRBV9, the J call TRBJ2-5, with D tentatively TRBD2 (5 bases). Trimming pared 0 bases from V and 0 bases from J, leaving 9 bases between. The CDR3 has 15 residues. Germline lookup yields CDR1 SGDLS and CDR2 YYNGEE.

There are a few counts of this clonotype. The chain links TRBV5-5 to TRBJ2-1; TRBD2 aligns across 10 bases. This CDR3 contains 16 residues. V lost 0 bases and J lost 3; bases outside the gene matches: 3. CDR1 is SGHKS and CDR2 is YYEKEE in the germline V gene (reference sequence). CDR3 region: CASSLGLAGDYNEQFF. As DNA, the CDR3 is TGTGCCAGCAGCTTGGGGCTAGCGGGAGACTACAATGAGCAGTTCTTC.

V is TRBV7-9 and J is TRBJ2-3; D is perhaps TRBD2 (5 bases). Germline values: CDR1 SEHNR, CDR2 FQNEAQ (reference sequence). The CDR3 totals 15 residues. Trimming left V 8 bases short and J 1 base short, with 16 bases between. The CDR3 nucleotides are TGTGCCAGCTTACTCCTGGGGAGAGGCACAGATACGCAGTATTTT. Translation: CASLLLGRGTDTQYF.

This clonotype has just a few counts. V usage is TRBV11-3 and J usage is TRBJ2-7; 9 positions match TRBD1. Germline CDR1 SGHNT, CDR2 YENEEA. The V gene end was trimmed by 5 bases and the J gene end by 5 bases; junction bases not matched to a gene: 10. The CDR3 extends over 15 amino acids. Written as DNA, the CDR3 is TGTGCCAGCAGCCTCCGAGGGACAGGGAAGGACGAGCAGTACTTC. It is translated as CASSLRGTGKDEQYF. The entire variable domain, with the rest obtained from reference TRBV11-3 and TRBJ2-7, is as follows: EAGVVQSPRYKIIEKKQPVAFWCNPISGHNTLYWYLQNLGQGPELLIRYENEEAVDDSQLPKDRFSAERLKGVDSTLKIQPAELGDSAVYLCASSLRGTGKDEQYFGPGTRLTVT.

There are a few counts of this clonotype. The chain is built from TRBV5-6 and TRBJ1-2; 10 nucleotides align to TRBD1. V shed 0 bases and J 6 bases; nucleotides not matched to a gene: 8. Germline V gene lookup returns CDR1 SGHDT and CDR2 YYEEEE. The CDR3 has 16 residues. The CDR3, as DNA: TGTGCCAGCAGCTTGGCCGGGACAGGGGTTAGGGATGGCTACACCTTC. Residues: CASSLAGTGVRDGYTF.

This clonotype has a count of ten or more. V and J are TRBV24-1 and TRBJ1-2, with a possible D match to TRBD1 (5 bases). The germline V and J ends were trimmed by 2 bases and 4 bases, with 13 bases remaining between them. This CDR3 comprises 15 residues. Germline V lookup: CDR1 KGHDR, CDR2 SFDVKD. CDR3 DNA: TGTGCCACCAGTGATTCGGGAAGACAGTCCTATGGCTACACCTTC. Its translation is CATSDSGRQSYGYTF.

The chain carries TRBV11-2 and TRBJ1-4, with D unclear. Between the trimmed V and J ends, which lost 0 bases and 0 bases, there was a span of 8 bases. Per the germline V gene, CDR1 is SGHAT and CDR2 is FQNNGV. The CDR3 covers 16 residues. CDR3 residues: CASSLDASATNEKLFF. The CDR3 nucleotides are TGTGCCAGCAGCTTAGATGCATCCGCAACTAATGAAAAACTGTTTTTT.

This clonotype was seen more than once but under ten times. This rearrangement joins TRBV7-9 to TRBJ2-1, with 7 bases fitting TRBD1. The germline V gene has CDR1 SEHNR and CDR2 FQNEAQ (reference sequence). The V and J ends lost 3 bases and 12 bases, in that order; junction bases with no gene match: 8. The CDR3 is 13 residues long. The CDR3 loop reads CASSLGTAESQFF. The CDR3 DNA sequence: TGTGCCAGCAGCTTGGGGACAGCGGAATCGCAGTTCTTC.

This clonotype was detected many times. This chain joins TRBV5-6 and TRBJ1-2; 8 bases line up with TRBD1. The V and J ends lost 3 bases and 4 bases, in that order; junction bases with no gene match: 2. CDR3 size: 13 residues. Looked up from germline, CDR1 is SGHDT and CDR2 is YYEEEE. The CDR3 coding sequence is TGTGCCAGCAGCTGGACAGGGACCTATGGCTACACCTTC. Protein: CASSWTGTYGYTF.

This chain joins TRBV3-1 and TRBJ2-2, with 10 bases matching TRBD2. The CDR3 sequence is 15 residues long. V dropped 4 bases and J dropped 5; count of bases not matched to a gene: 4. Germline values: CDR1 LGHDT, CDR2 YNNKEL (reference sequence). This CDR3 is CASSLGLAETGELFF. For the CDR3, the DNA is TGTGCCAGCAGCCTTGGACTAGCGGAAACCGGGGAGCTGTTTTTT. The full variable domain, completed using reference TRBV3-1 and TRBJ2-2, is DTAVSQTPKYLVTQMGNDKSIKCEQNLGHDTMYWYKQDSKKFLKIMFSYNNKELIINETVPNRFSPKSPDKAHLNLHINSLELGDSAVYFCASSLGLAETGELFFGEGSRLTVL.

In this sample, this clonotype turned up many times. This rearrangement joins TRBV5-1 to TRBJ2-6; D call uncertain. Germline V gives CDR1 SGHRS, CDR2 YFSETQ. Trimming shortened V by 5 bases and J by 3 bases, and 9 bases separated the two germline ends. This CDR3 has 14 amino acids. The CDR3 here is CASRSQYGANVLTF. The CDR3 nucleotides are TGCGCCAGCAGGTCCCAGTATGGGGCCAACGTCCTGACTTTC.

A few counts support this clonotype. Relative to the germline gene, one junction end is altered; a read error may explain this. CDR3: CASSFGQSQTDF. In DNA, the CDR3 is TGTGCCAGCAGCTTCGGACAGTCTCAGACGGACTTC. The chain couples TRBV5-8 to TRBJ2-7, with D tentatively TRBD1 (6 bases). Per germline, CDR1 SGHTS and CDR2 YDEGEE. This CDR3 comprises 12 residues.

V gene TRBV28 combines with J gene TRBJ2-1; 11 positions agree with TRBD2. This CDR3 has 15 residues. The trim removed 5 bases at V and 9 bases at J, leaving 9 bases unmatched. CDR1 is MDHEN and CDR2 is SYDVKM in the germline V gene. The CDR3 sequence: CASSAPGLAGFEQFF. CDR3 nucleotide sequence: TGTGCCAGCAGTGCCCCCGGACTAGCGGGTTTTGAGCAGTTCTTC.

The chain recombines TRBV29-1 with TRBJ2-2; 11 bases agree with TRBD2. The CDR3 is 15 residues long. Losses at the gene ends were 3 bases for V and 1 base for J; bases not matched to a gene: 1. Germline loops: CDR1 SQVTM, CDR2 ANQGSEA. CDR3 in amino acids: CSVETSGMNTGELFF. CDR3 nucleotide sequence: TGCAGCGTTGAGACTAGCGGGATGAACACCGGGGAGCTGTTTTTT.

This clonotype was observed many times. V gene TRBV28 combines with J gene TRBJ2-7; TRBD1 or TRBD2 may be the D gene (5 bases each). V lost 6 bases and J 3 bases, leaving 15 bases between the germline ends. CDR3 length: 14 residues. Germline V gene lookup returns CDR1 MDHEN and CDR2 SYDVKM. For the CDR3, the DNA is TGTGCCAGCAGCCTCACGGGACCGAACTACGAGCAGTACTTC. It is translated as CASSLTGPNYEQYF. The full variable domain, completed using reference TRBV28 and TRBJ2-7, is DVKVTQSSRYLVKRTGEKVFLECVQDMDHENMFWYRQDPGLGLRLIYFSYDVKMKEKGDIPEGYSVSREKKERFSLILESASTNQTSMYLCASSLTGPNYEQYFGPGTRLTVT.

This sequence joins TRBV12-3 or TRBV12-4 and TRBJ2-7; no firm D call. The CDR3 has 14 amino acids. V shed 3 bases and J shed 7 bases, with 16 bases lying between them. The CDR3 DNA reads TGTGCCAGCAGTTTGGCAAAGGGTCCCGTTGAGCAGTACTTC. This translates into CASSLAKGPVEQYF.

This clonotype has more than one count but fewer than ten. V is TRBV7-6 and J is TRBJ2-7; perhaps TRBD1 as D (6 bases). Trimming stripped 1 base from V and 3 bases from J, with 16 bases between. This CDR3 is built from 16 residues. Germline assignment: CDR1 SGHVS and CDR2 FNYEAQ. The CDR3 is CASSLDYRASLYEQYF. In DNA, the CDR3 is TGTGCCAGCAGCTTAGACTACAGGGCGTCGCTCTACGAGCAGTACTTC.

This rearrangement joins TRBV5-6 to TRBJ2-6; no definite D call. This CDR3 comprises 14 residues. V was shortened by 4 bases and J by 0 bases, with 5 bases between the two germline ends. Germline CDR1 and CDR2: SGHDT and YYEEEE. The CDR3 region is CASSPISGANVLTF. CDR3 nucleotide sequence: TGTGCCAGCAGCCCCATCTCTGGGGCCAACGTCCTGACTTTC.

This clonotype was seen ten or more times. The chain has TRBV11-2 and TRBJ2-7, with unresolved D. The ends were cut back, 0 bases at V and 1 base at J, with 7 bases in the middle. Germline lookup yields CDR1 SGHAT and CDR2 FQNNGV. CDR3 length: 14 residues. CDR3 sequence: CASSLDLSSYEQYF. The CDR3 DNA is TGTGCCAGCAGCTTAGACTTATCGTCCTACGAGCAGTACTTC. Combining the CDR3 with reference TRBV11-2 and TRBJ2-7 gives the whole variable domain EAGVAQSPRYKIIEKRQSVAFWCNPISGHATLYWYQQILGQGPKLLIQFQNNGVVDDSQLPKDRFSAERLKGVDSTLKIQPAKLEDSAVYLCASSLDLSSYEQYFGPGTRLTVT.

This chain joins TRBV20-1 and TRBJ1-1, with D hard to call. This CDR3 has 15 amino acids. The germline gives CDR1 DFQATT, CDR2 SNEGSKA (reference sequence). Between the trimmed V and J ends, which lost 4 bases and 2 bases, there was a span of 17 bases. This CDR3 reads CSAMGLGPLNTEAFF. CDR3 DNA sequence: TGCAGTGCTATGGGCCTCGGGCCGTTAAACACTGAAGCTTTCTTT.

V gene TRBV7-2 combines with J gene TRBJ2-3, with D possibly being TRBD1 (6 bases). Germline V CDR1 and CDR2: SGHTA, FQGNSA. The CDR3 has 16 amino acids. Trimming pared 5 bases from V and 7 bases from J, leaving 22 bases between. The CDR3 DNA reads as TGTGCCAGCAGCCCGGATGTAGGACAGACTATTCATACGCAGTATTTT. This encodes CASSPDVGQTIHTQYF.